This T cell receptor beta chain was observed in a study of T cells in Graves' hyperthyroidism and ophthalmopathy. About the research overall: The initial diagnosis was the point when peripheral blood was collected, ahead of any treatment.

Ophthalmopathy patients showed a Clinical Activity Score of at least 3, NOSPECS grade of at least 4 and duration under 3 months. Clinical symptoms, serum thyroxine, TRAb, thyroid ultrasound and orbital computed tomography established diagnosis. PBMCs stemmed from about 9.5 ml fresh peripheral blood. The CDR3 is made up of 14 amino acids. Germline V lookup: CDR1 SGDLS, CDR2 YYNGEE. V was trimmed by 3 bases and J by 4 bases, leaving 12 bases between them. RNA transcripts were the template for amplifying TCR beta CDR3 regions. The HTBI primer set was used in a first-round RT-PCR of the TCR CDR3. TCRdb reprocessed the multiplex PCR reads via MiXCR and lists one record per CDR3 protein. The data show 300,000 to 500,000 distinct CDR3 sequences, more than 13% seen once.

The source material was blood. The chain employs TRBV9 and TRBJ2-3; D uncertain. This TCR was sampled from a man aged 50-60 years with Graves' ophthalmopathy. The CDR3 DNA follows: TGTGCCAGCAGCGGTGGGTATATCGCAGATACGCAGTATTTT. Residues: CASSGGYIADTQYF.